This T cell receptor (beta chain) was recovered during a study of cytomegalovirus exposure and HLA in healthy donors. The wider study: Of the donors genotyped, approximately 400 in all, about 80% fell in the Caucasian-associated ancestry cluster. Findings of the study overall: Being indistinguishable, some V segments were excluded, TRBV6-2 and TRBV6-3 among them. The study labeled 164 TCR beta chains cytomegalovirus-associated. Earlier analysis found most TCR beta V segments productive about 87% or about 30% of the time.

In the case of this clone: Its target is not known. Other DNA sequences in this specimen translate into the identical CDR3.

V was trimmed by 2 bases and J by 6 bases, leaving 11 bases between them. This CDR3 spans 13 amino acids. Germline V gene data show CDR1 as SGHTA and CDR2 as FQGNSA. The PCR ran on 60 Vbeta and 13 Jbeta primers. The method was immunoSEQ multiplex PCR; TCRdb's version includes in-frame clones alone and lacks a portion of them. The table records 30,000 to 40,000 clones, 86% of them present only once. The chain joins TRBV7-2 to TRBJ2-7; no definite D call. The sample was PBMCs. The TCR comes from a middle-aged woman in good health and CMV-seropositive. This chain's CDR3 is CASSLMLASEQYF. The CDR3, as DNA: TGTGCCAGCAGCTTAATGTTGGCCTCCGAGCAGTACTTC.